This TCR beta chain was found in a study of blood T cell repertoires in COVID-19. On the study more broadly: Acute and convalescent COVID-19 specimens originated in the United States, Italy and Spain. The cDNA or gDNA used as material had been derived from T cells, B-cell-depleted T cells, or PBMCs.

The authors' processing: Reference gene primers were amplified, and this amplification served to estimate nucleated cell counts. The assay was immunoSEQ multiplex PCR, and TCRdb's table has in-frame clones only and misses some. The DNA gave D and trimming, while V, J and clone size come from that table. The sample holds 60,000 to 75,000 clones, 80% to 90% seen once. The origin of this receptor is a man in his fifties or sixties with active COVID-19. Sequencing was performed on peripheral blood.

DNA of the CDR3: TGTGCCAGCAGTTACTCCCGACAGACCCAAGAGACCCAGTACTTC. Protein: CASSYSRQTQETQYF. V gene TRBV6-5 combines with J gene TRBJ2-5, with D possibly matching TRBD1 (5 bases). CDR3 length: 15 amino acids. The V gene's germline CDR1 is MNHEY and CDR2 SVGAGI. The V and J ends lost 0 bases and 1 base respectively, with 9 bases between them.